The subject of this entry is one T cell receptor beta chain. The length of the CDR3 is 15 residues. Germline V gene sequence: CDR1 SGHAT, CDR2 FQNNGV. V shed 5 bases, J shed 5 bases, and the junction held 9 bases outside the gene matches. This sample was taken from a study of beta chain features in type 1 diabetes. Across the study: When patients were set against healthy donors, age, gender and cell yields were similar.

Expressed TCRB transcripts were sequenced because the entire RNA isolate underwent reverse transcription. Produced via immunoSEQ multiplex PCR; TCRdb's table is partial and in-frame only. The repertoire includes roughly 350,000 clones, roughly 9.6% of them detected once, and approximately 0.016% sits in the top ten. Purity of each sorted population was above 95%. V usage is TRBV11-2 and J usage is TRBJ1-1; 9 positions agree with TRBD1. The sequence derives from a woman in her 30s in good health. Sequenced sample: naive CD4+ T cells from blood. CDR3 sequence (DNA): TGTGCCAGCAGCCCACCCGGGACAGGGAAAACTGAAGCTTTCTTT. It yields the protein CASSPPGTGKTEAFF.